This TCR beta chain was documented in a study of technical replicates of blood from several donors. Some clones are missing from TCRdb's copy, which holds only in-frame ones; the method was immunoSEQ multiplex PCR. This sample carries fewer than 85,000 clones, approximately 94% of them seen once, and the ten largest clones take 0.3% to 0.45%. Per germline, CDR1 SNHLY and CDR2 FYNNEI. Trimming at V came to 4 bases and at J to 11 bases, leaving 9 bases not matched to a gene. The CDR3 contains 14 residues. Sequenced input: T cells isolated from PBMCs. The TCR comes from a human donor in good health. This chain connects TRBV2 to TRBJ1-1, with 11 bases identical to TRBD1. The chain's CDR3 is CASSGPWTGGKAFF. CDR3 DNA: TGTGCCAGCAGTGGCCCTTGGACAGGGGGCAAGGCTTTCTTT.